This T cell receptor (beta chain) was identified in a study of identifying expanded T cells in peripheral blood. Study-wide results and caveats: Variance in clone template counts between roughly two-week samples significantly increased with total template count across all healthy donors. Technical replicates showed about 1.1 changed clones; about 2 weeks roughly 16; four weeks 19.

A single count supports this clone. The antigen is undetermined. CDR1 and CDR2 (germline): LNHNV, YYDKDF (reference sequence). This CDR3 is 13 amino acids long. Between the trimmed V and J ends, which lost 4 bases and 3 bases, there was a span of 9 bases. Generated by immunoSEQ multiplex PCR, the TCRdb table keeps only in-frame clones and is missing some. The sample holds about 94,000 clones; over 75% are singletons and the top ten take about 6%. During the collection period, no donor immune events like infections were recorded. The sample was blood. The rearrangement joins TRBV15 to TRBJ1-2; no clear D gene. The receptor comes from a person aged 18-69 years in good health. The CDR3 loop is CATSTLKDYGYTF. In nucleotides, the CDR3 is TGTGCCACCAGCACCCTCAAGGACTATGGCTACACCTTC.